Sequencing of this T cell receptor beta chain was carried out in a study of T cells in Graves' hyperthyroidism and ophthalmopathy. In the study overall: Peripheral blood sampling occurred at initial diagnosis, before any treatment. Whole-study findings and limits: Ophthalmopathy was distinguished from stable hyperthyroidism by 13 V-J signatures. Peripheral blood also featured most of the thyroid clonotypes expanded above 0.001.

It was RNA transcripts that yielded the amplified TCR beta CDR3 regions. Researchers ran a first-round RT-PCR on the TCR CDR3 using the HTBI primer set. TCRdb itself ran the multiplex PCR reads through MiXCR, one entry per CDR3 protein. The data hold about 480,000 distinct CDR3 sequences, with roughly 24% observed a single time. Remarks on this clonotype: No antigen is known for it.

Any patient presenting with uncontrolled infection, other autoimmune disease, pregnancy or lactation was left out. Sequenced: blood. The receptor's source is a woman between 25 and 40 years old with Graves' ophthalmopathy.

The CDR3 nucleotides are TGTGCCAGCGAACAGGTCACCGGGGAGCTGTTTTTT. This translates into CASEQVTGELFF. This sequence joins TRBV6-2 or TRBV6-3 and TRBJ2-2; tentatively, D is TRBD1 (5 bases). V was trimmed by 8 bases and J by 4 bases, leaving 8 bases between them. CDR1 and CDR2 from the germline V gene are MNHEY and SVGEGT. The CDR3 has 12 amino acids.